This entry lists 25 T cell receptor beta chains sequenced from one sample in a study of blood T cell repertoires in COVID-19. Profiled with immunoSEQ multiplex PCR; TCRdb holds only in-frame clones, not every one. The sample lists approximately 59,000 clones, approximately 81% seen once, with roughly 4.8% in the top ten. The specimen sequenced was peripheral blood. The receptors here all came from a man aged 35-49 years with active COVID-19.

The V gene is TRBV19, the J gene TRBJ2-7, with D maybe TRBD1 (6 bases). Germline V gene sequence: CDR1 LNHDA, CDR2 SQIVND (reference sequence). V was shortened by 3 bases and J by 1 base, with 10 bases between the two germline ends. This CDR3 has 14 residues. CDR3 bases: TGTGCCAGTAGTATGGGGGACAATTCCTACGAGCAGTACTTC. This gives the protein CASSMGDNSYEQYF.

The chain is built from TRBV6-6 and TRBJ1-2, with a tentative D call TRBD1 (6 bases). Germline V CDR1 and CDR2: MNHNY, SVGAGI (reference sequence). The CDR3 has 13 amino acids. V lost 2 bases, J lost 8 bases, and 12 bases lay in between. DNA of the CDR3: TGTGCCAGCAGTTACGAGGCAGGGGACGGCTACACCTTC. This codes for CASSYEAGDGYTF.

This clone is a singleton in its sample. The chain employs TRBV14 and TRBJ2-1, with TRBD2 matching 14 bases. Germline assignment: CDR1 SGHDN and CDR2 FVKESK. Trimming at V came to 3 bases and at J to 6 bases, leaving 4 bases not matched to a gene. CDR3 length equals 16 residues. CDR3 nucleotide sequence: TGTGCCAGCAGCCATGCCGGGACTAGCGGGAGCAATGAGCAGTTCTTC. Translation: CASSHAGTSGSNEQFF.

The chain employs TRBV2 and TRBJ1-1; 7 positions match TRBD1. The CDR3 is made up of 13 amino acids. The ends lost 6 bases at V and 10 bases at J; junction bases unmatched: 11. The germline CDR1 and CDR2 sequences are SNHLY and FYNNEI. The CDR3 nucleotides are TGTGCCAGCAGGACCGGACAGGCGACGCGAGCTTTCTTT. This gives the protein CASRTGQATRAFF.

The genes are TRBV28 and TRBJ1-5; TRBD1 agrees at 9 bases. CDR1 and CDR2 (germline): MDHEN, SYDVKM. The V segment lost 7 bases and the J segment 3 bases; nucleotides outside the gene matches: 16. CDR3 length: 18 amino acids. CDR3 nucleotide sequence: TGTGCCAGCATGATCGGGACAGGGAGGAAGGGATACAATCAGCCCCAGCATTTT. Protein product: CASMIGTGRKGYNQPQHF. The full variable domain, completed using reference TRBV28 and TRBJ1-5, is DVKVTQSSRYLVKRTGEKVFLECVQDMDHENMFWYRQDPGLGLRLIYFSYDVKMKEKGDIPEGYSVSREKKERFSLILESASTNQTSMYLCASMIGTGRKGYNQPQHFGDGTRLSIL.

V usage is TRBV5-1 and J usage is TRBJ2-3, with D perhaps TRBD1 (6 bases). This CDR3 region has 15 residues. Germline V gene lookup returns CDR1 SGHRS and CDR2 YFSETQ. V was shortened by 4 bases and J by 1 base, with 13 bases between the two germline ends. DNA of the CDR3: TGCGCCAGCAGCCCTCGGGACATTCGCACAGATACGCAGTATTTT. Amino acids: CASSPRDIRTDTQYF. The variable domain in full, with the rest retrieved from reference TRBV5-1 and TRBJ2-3, is KAGVTQTPRYLIKTRGQQVTLSCSPISGHRSVSWYQQTPGQGLQFLFEYFSETQRNKGNFPGRFSGRQFSNSRSEMNVSTLELGDSALYLCASSPRDIRTDTQYFGPGTRLTVL.

This chain links TRBV6-5 with TRBJ2-5, with 9 bases aligning to TRBD1. The J call may be mistaken, given a closer DNA end match to TRBJ2-7. CDR3 length: 15 residues. The germline CDR1 and CDR2 sequences are MNHEY and SVGAGI. The CDR3: CASSYSGQGWYEQYF. The DNA for the CDR3 is TGTGCCAGCAGTTACTCAGGACAGGGGTGGTACGAGCAGTACTTC.

The V and J genes are TRBV3-1 (or the pseudogene TRBV3-2) and TRBJ1-2; 7 bases line up with TRBD1. The CDR3 is 14 amino acids. Germline CDR1 reads LGHDT; CDR2 reads YNNKEL (reference sequence). V shed 1 base, J shed 4 bases, and the junction held 3 bases outside the gene matches. This CDR3 reads CASSQVRDSYGYTF. CDR3 sequence (DNA): TGTGCCAGCAGCCAAGTAAGGGACAGCTATGGCTACACCTTC.

This clone was seen only once. The chain employs TRBV7-9 and TRBJ1-5; 7 positions agree with TRBD1. The germline V gene encodes CDR1 SEHNR and CDR2 FQNEAQ (reference sequence). This CDR3 contains 19 residues. V dropped 1 base and J dropped 0; count of bases not matched to a gene: 12. The CDR3 sequence: CASSLVVGRGVDSNQPQHF. The CDR3 DNA is TGTGCCAGCAGCTTAGTAGTAGGCAGGGGGGTGGATAGCAATCAGCCCCAGCATTTT.

This chain joins TRBV5-1 and TRBJ1-4, with D possibly matching TRBD1 (6 bases). Per the germline V gene, CDR1 is SGHRS and CDR2 is YFSETQ. Trimming left V 7 bases short and J 4 bases short, with 17 bases between. The CDR3 covers 15 residues. This CDR3 is CASGLQGINNEKLFF. Here the CDR3 DNA reads TGCGCCAGCGGCCTCCAGGGGATTAATAATGAAAAACTGTTTTTT. The variable domain in full, completed from reference TRBV5-1 and TRBJ1-4, reads KAGVTQTPRYLIKTRGQQVTLSCSPISGHRSVSWYQQTPGQGLQFLFEYFSETQRNKGNFPGRFSGRQFSNSRSEMNVSTLELGDSALYLCASGLQGINNEKLFFGSGTQLSVL.

The chain has TRBV3-1 (or the pseudogene TRBV3-2) and TRBJ2-3; TRBD2 matches 9 bases. The V and J ends lost 2 bases and 2 bases, in that order; junction bases with no gene match: 8. Germline CDR1 reads LGHDT; CDR2 reads YNNKEL (reference sequence). This CDR3 comprises 17 residues. The DNA for the CDR3 is TGTGCCAGCAGCCAAAGCTCCCTAGCGGGACACACAGATACGCAGTATTTT. The encoded protein is CASSQSSLAGHTDTQYF.

The chain recombines TRBV3-1 (or the pseudogene TRBV3-2) with TRBJ1-1; TRBD1 agrees at 8 bases. J gave up 6 bases and V 2 bases, and 8 bases lay outside the gene matches. The CDR3 covers 15 residues. Germline V gene data show CDR1 as LGHDT and CDR2 as YNNKEL (reference sequence). The CDR3 loop reads CASSQSRTGRSEAFF. CDR3 DNA sequence: TGTGCCAGCAGCCAATCCCGGACAGGGCGGTCTGAAGCTTTCTTT.

This chain connects TRBV21-1 to TRBJ2-7; the table's D call of TRBD1 was not tested on the DNA. TRBV21-1 is described as a pseudogene. This CDR3 is 16 amino acids long. CDR3 DNA: TGTGCCAGCAGCAAAGTTTTAGGGCAGGGGAGCTACGAGCAGTACTTC. This gives the protein CASSKVLGQGSYEQYF.

The chain couples TRBV5-1 to TRBJ2-3, with D maybe TRBD1 (5 bases). The CDR3 covers 15 residues. Trimming stripped 0 bases from V and 2 bases from J, with 10 bases between. From germline, CDR1 is SGHRS and CDR2 YFSETQ. The CDR3 reads CASSLEGRSTDTQYF. The DNA for the CDR3 is TGCGCCAGCAGCTTGGAGGGGCGGTCCACAGATACGCAGTATTTT.

This chain connects TRBV11-2 to TRBJ2-1, with D possibly being TRBD2 (5 bases). The germline gives CDR1 SGHAT, CDR2 FQNNGV. Trimming removed 5 bases at V and 3 bases at J, with 20 bases between. The CDR3 is made up of 17 amino acids. Here the CDR3 reads CASSAARTAYLYNEQFF. The CDR3 coding sequence is TGTGCCAGCAGCGCTGCACGGACTGCGTACCTCTACAATGAGCAGTTCTTC.

The rearrangement joins TRBV7-6 to TRBJ2-1, with 11 bases fitting TRBD2. The CDR3 totals 17 residues. With V trimmed by 3 bases and J by 4 bases, 8 bases remained unmatched. CDR1 is SGHVS, CDR2 FNYEAQ, per germline. The DNA of the CDR3 is TGTGCCAGCAGCTTGTCCGGGACTAGCGGAGGTTACAATGAGCAGTTCTTC. Its protein is CASSLSGTSGGYNEQFF. Using reference TRBV7-6 and TRBJ2-1 for the parts outside the CDR3, the full variable domain is GAGVSQSPRYKVTKRGQDVALRCDPISGHVSLYWYRQALGQGPEFLTYFNYEAQQDKSGLPNDRFSAERPEGSISTLTIQRTEQRDSAMYRCASSLSGTSGGYNEQFFGPGTRLTVL.

The chain employs TRBV10-3 and TRBJ1-4; D not resolved. V lost 3 bases, J lost 0 bases, and 20 bases lay in between. Germline-derived CDR1 and CDR2 are ENHRY and SYGVKD. The CDR3 extends over 19 amino acids. The CDR3 protein is CAISDPPLGGETTNEKLFF. CDR3 nucleotides: TGTGCCATCAGTGACCCGCCGCTCGGAGGAGAAACAACTAATGAAAAACTGTTTTTT.

This clone occurred a few times. This chain links TRBV4-1 with TRBJ2-7; 12 bases fit TRBD2. Germline CDR1 and CDR2: MGHRA and YSYEKL. Trimming cost V 4 bases and J 5 bases; bases outside gene matches: 18. The CDR3 loop spans 19 amino acids. CDR3 amino acids: CASSPYTRLAGAPGNEQYF. The CDR3 bases are TGCGCCAGCAGCCCCTACACCCGACTAGCGGGAGCACCGGGGAACGAGCAGTACTTC.

The V call is TRBV27, the J call TRBJ2-6; perhaps TRBD1 as D (5 bases). Germline lookup yields CDR1 MNHEY and CDR2 SMNVEV (reference sequence). This CDR3 has 16 residues. The V end lost 3 bases, the J end lost 2 bases, and 11 bases lay between the germline ends. As DNA, the CDR3 is TGTGCCAGCAGTTTGTCAGGGCCAACTGGGGCCAACGTCCTGACTTTC. It yields the protein CASSLSGPTGANVLTF. Variable domain in full (rest from reference TRBV27 and TRBJ2-6): EAQVTQNPRYLITVTGKKLTVTCSQNMNHEYMSWYRQDPGLGLRQIYYSMNVEVTDKGDVPEGYKVSRKEKRNFPLILESPSPNQTSLYFCASSLSGPTGANVLTFGAGSRLTVL.

This clone was detected a few times. The chain uses TRBV9 and TRBJ2-3, with TRBD1 matching 8 bases. Germline-derived CDR1 and CDR2 are SGDLS and YYNGEE. With V trimmed by 4 bases and J by 3 bases, 7 bases remained unmatched. The CDR3 runs 15 residues. The CDR3 DNA follows: TGTGCCAGCAGCCCATGGACAGGGTTGACAGATACGCAGTATTTT. It codes for CASSPWTGLTDTQYF.

V and J are TRBV6-1 and TRBJ2-3; TRBD2 is a possible D gene (6 bases). The germline V gene encodes CDR1 MNHNS and CDR2 SASEGT. The ends were cut back, 3 bases at V and 3 bases at J, with 16 bases in the middle. The CDR3 covers 16 residues. The CDR3 reads CASSEIRGSRTDTQYF. The CDR3 DNA reads TGTGCCAGCAGTGAGATTCGGGGGAGTAGGACAGATACGCAGTATTTT.

This clone appeared a single time. The chain uses TRBV23-1 and TRBJ2-5; 9 nucleotides line up with TRBD1. TRBV23-1 is an ORF, and what it does is uncertain. V shed 4 bases, J shed 5 bases, and the junction held 8 bases outside the gene matches. This CDR3 contains 15 residues. CDR3 bases: TGCGCCAGCAGTCGCTCGACAGGGGGAGGGGAGACCCAGTACTTC. Amino acid sequence: CASSRSTGGGETQYF.

V is TRBV28 and J is TRBJ2-7; D remains ambiguous. V lost 3 bases and J 2 bases, leaving 5 bases between the germline ends. This CDR3 spans 12 amino acids. CDR1 and CDR2 (germline): MDHEN, SYDVKM. CDR3: CASSFLTYEQYF. The DNA of the CDR3 is TGTGCCAGCAGTTTCCTTACCTACGAGCAGTACTTC.

CDR3 sequence reads: CASSPRRGTYNEQFF. Here the CDR3 DNA reads TGTGCCAGCAGCCCTAGGCGGGGTACCTACAATGAGCAGTTCTTC. The chain carries TRBV11-3 and TRBJ2-1; D is possibly TRBD2 (6 bases). The CDR3 consists of 15 residues. The V and J ends lost 5 bases and 2 bases respectively, with 13 bases between them. Germline V gene sequence: CDR1 SGHNT, CDR2 YENEEA.

J is TRBJ2-2 and V is TRBV19, with a tentative D call TRBD1 (5 bases). The V and J ends lost 4 bases and 2 bases respectively, with 8 bases between them. Looked up from germline, CDR1 is LNHDA and CDR2 is SQIVND (reference sequence). The CDR3 extends over 14 amino acids. The CDR3 DNA reads as TGTGCCAGTAGTAACCAGGGAAACACCGGGGAGCTGTTTTTT. This encodes CASSNQGNTGELFF.